This TCR beta chain was documented in a study of blood T cell repertoires in COVID-19. Study context: Samples came from the United States, Italy and Spain, spanning acute and convalescent COVID-19. T cells, B-cell-depleted T cells, or PBMCs supplied cDNA or gDNA.

The CDR3 is made up of 14 amino acids. The V and J ends lost 2 bases and 6 bases respectively, with 12 bases between them. Per the germline V gene, CDR1 is SNHLY and CDR2 is FYNNEI. Authors' processing steps: It was from reference gene primer amplification that nucleated cell counts were estimated. TCRdb's copy holds only in-frame clones and misses some; the assay was immunoSEQ multiplex PCR. The V and J calls and clone size come from that table; D and trimming were worked out from the DNA. The data show some 190,000 clones, about 80% seen once. Specimen: peripheral blood. V and J are TRBV2 and TRBJ2-3; D might be TRBD1 (5 bases). The source of this sequence is a man in his 60s with acute or convalescent COVID-19. CDR3 residues: CASSEYRLEDTQYF. CDR3 DNA: TGTGCCAGCAGTGAATACAGGCTAGAGGATACGCAGTATTTT.